Listed below are T cell receptor beta chains from one sample, sequenced in a study of T cell changes during pregnancy in multiple sclerosis. This table comes from immunoSEQ multiplex PCR, and its TCRdb copy is limited to in-frame clones, with some not included. The sample shows some 85,000 clones, over 90% of them seen only once. The source material was peripheral blood, sampled in the second trimester of pregnancy. The source of these receptors is a female donor with multiple sclerosis, enrolled in a pregnancy study. Both conserved end residues are part of each CDR3. A D gene is named only where the DNA matches it firmly. Rows give clone size only sometimes, using once, few, many, or a class for an expanded clone.

cdr3_aa: CASRVAGGPYNEQFF
cdr3_nt: TGTGCCAGCAGGGTAGCGGGAGGGCCCTACAATGAGCAGTTCTTC
j_call: TRBJ2-1
v_call: TRBV7-9
clone_size: NA
d_call: TRBD2

cdr3_aa: CASSVVSAGELFF
cdr3_nt: TGCGCCAGCAGCGTAGTATCTGCCGGGGAGCTGTTTTTT
j_call: TRBJ2-2
v_call: TRBV10-2
clone_size: NA
d_call: NA

cdr3_aa: CASSSGQIVQPQHF
cdr3_nt: TGTGCCAGTAGTTCGGGACAGATTGTTCAGCCCCAGCATTTT
j_call: TRBJ1-5
v_call: TRBV19
clone_size: NA
d_call: TRBD1

cdr3_aa: CASSSSPGPGLDNEQFF
cdr3_nt: TGTGCCAGCAGTTCATCTCCAGGACCGGGACTAGACAATGAGCAGTTCTTC
j_call: TRBJ2-1
v_call: TRBV28
clone_size: once
d_call: TRBD2

cdr3_aa: CASSFDRGETQYF
cdr3_nt: TGTGCCAGCAGCTTTGACAGGGGAGAGACCCAGTACTTC
j_call: TRBJ2-5
v_call: TRBV6-4
clone_size: few
d_call: TRBD1

cdr3_aa: CASRVGGTGESEQYF
cdr3_nt: TGTGCCAGCAGAGTAGGGGGGACAGGGGAGAGCGAGCAGTACTTC
j_call: TRBJ2-7
v_call: TRBV28
clone_size: once
d_call: TRBD1

cdr3_aa: CASSREWGRHLTYEQYF
cdr3_nt: TGTGCCAGCAGCCGCGAGTGGGGGAGGCACTTAACCTACGAGCAGTACTTC
j_call: TRBJ2-7
v_call: TRBV11-3
clone_size: NA
d_call: NA

cdr3_aa: CASSPGTGLTEAFF
cdr3_nt: TGTGCCAGTAGTCCAGGGACAGGGCTCACTGAAGCTTTCTTT
j_call: TRBJ1-1
v_call: TRBV19
clone_size: NA
d_call: TRBD1

cdr3_aa: CASSSPGLAKYEQYF
cdr3_nt: TGTGCCAGCAGCTCACCGGGACTAGCTAAGTACGAGCAGTACTTC
j_call: TRBJ2-7
v_call: TRBV7-2
clone_size: NA
d_call: TRBD2

cdr3_aa: CASSLVGGGVGEKLFF
cdr3_nt: TGTGCCAGCAGCTTAGTAGGGGGTGGTGTCGGTGAAAAACTGTTTTTT
j_call: TRBJ1-4
v_call: TRBV11-2
clone_size: NA
d_call: NA

cdr3_aa: CASSLSRQSGEQYF
cdr3_nt: TGTGCCAGCAGTTTAAGTCGGCAGTCGGGGGAGCAGTACTTC
j_call: TRBJ2-7
v_call: TRBV28
clone_size: NA
d_call: NA

cdr3_aa: CASSMDPVSSYTF
cdr3_nt: TGCGCCAGCAGCATGGACCCTGTTAGTAGCTACACCTTC
j_call: TRBJ1-2
v_call: TRBV5-1
clone_size: NA
d_call: NA

cdr3_aa: CASGLNYEQYF
cdr3_nt: TGTGCCAGCGGGCTTAACTACGAGCAGTACTTC
j_call: TRBJ2-7
v_call: TRBV27
clone_size: NA
d_call: NA

cdr3_aa: CSVRGLEPSYNEQFF
cdr3_nt: TGCAGCGTTCGGGGACTGGAGCCCTCCTACAATGAGCAGTTCTTC
j_call: TRBJ2-1
v_call: TRBV29-1
clone_size: NA
d_call: NA

cdr3_aa: CASSSKGDTEAFF
cdr3_nt: TGTGCCAGTAGTTCCAAAGGGGACACTGAAGCTTTCTTT
j_call: TRBJ1-1
v_call: TRBV19
clone_size: NA
d_call: NA

cdr3_aa: CASSPSGGASYEQYF
cdr3_nt: TGTGCCAGCAGCCCGTCAGGAGGGGCTTCCTACGAGCAGTACTTC
j_call: TRBJ2-7
v_call: TRBV7-2
clone_size: NA
d_call: NA

cdr3_aa: CASSEIERGSSYNEQFF
cdr3_nt: TGTGCCAGCAGTGAAATAGAGCGGGGAAGCTCCTACAATGAGCAGTTCTTC
j_call: TRBJ2-1
v_call: TRBV25-1
clone_size: NA
d_call: TRBD2

cdr3_aa: CASSDRDGYEQYF
cdr3_nt: TGTGCCAGCAGTGATCGGGATGGATACGAGCAGTACTTC
j_call: TRBJ2-7
v_call: TRBV6-1
clone_size: NA
d_call: NA

cdr3_aa: CAISFSGNYGYTF
cdr3_nt: TGTGCCATCAGTTTTTCGGGGAACTATGGCTACACCTTC
j_call: TRBJ1-2
v_call: TRBV10-3
clone_size: NA
d_call: NA

cdr3_aa: CASRNGVEYQPQHF
cdr3_nt: TGTGCCAGTAGAAACGGTGTTGAATATCAGCCCCAGCATTTT
j_call: TRBJ1-5
v_call: TRBV19
clone_size: NA
d_call: NA

cdr3_aa: CASSEAGGGITDTQYF
cdr3_nt: TGTGCCAGCAGTGAAGCGGGAGGGGGGATCACAGATACGCAGTATTTT
j_call: TRBJ2-3
v_call: TRBV6-1
clone_size: NA
d_call: NA

cdr3_aa: CAWNAGGWDEQYF
cdr3_nt: TGTGCCTGGAACGCGGGAGGTTGGGACGAGCAGTACTTC
j_call: TRBJ2-7
v_call: TRBV30
clone_size: NA
d_call: TRBD2

cdr3_aa: CASSLVSLGLADEQYF
cdr3_nt: TGTGCCAGCAGCTTGGTTTCCCTGGGACTAGCCGACGAGCAGTACTTC
j_call: TRBJ2-7
v_call: TRBV5-6
clone_size: NA
d_call: TRBD2

cdr3_aa: CASSQMSNKNTEAFF
cdr3_nt: TGTGCCAGCAGCCAAATGTCGAACAAGAACACTGAAGCTTTCTTT
j_call: TRBJ1-1
v_call: TRBV16
clone_size: NA
d_call: NA

cdr3_aa: CASTQRRETQYF
cdr3_nt: TGCGCCAGCACCCAGAGGAGAGAGACCCAGTACTTC
j_call: TRBJ2-5
v_call: TRBV10-1
clone_size: NA
d_call: NA

cdr3_aa: CASRSASGPSSPYNEQFF
cdr3_nt: TGCGCCAGCAGATCGGCTAGCGGGCCCTCTTCCCCCTACAATGAGCAGTTCTTC
j_call: TRBJ2-1
v_call: TRBV5-1
clone_size: NA
d_call: TRBD2

cdr3_aa: CASSAVSGSGEQYF
cdr3_nt: TGTGCCAGCAGTGCTGTTAGCGGGAGTGGGGAGCAGTACTTC
j_call: TRBJ2-7
v_call: TRBV2
clone_size: NA
d_call: TRBD2

cdr3_aa: CASSATGLAGGPWETQYF
cdr3_nt: TGTGCCAGCAGCGCGACGGGACTAGCGGGAGGGCCTTGGGAGACCCAGTACTTC
j_call: TRBJ2-5
v_call: TRBV9
clone_size: NA
d_call: TRBD2

cdr3_aa: CASSLDRDYSYEQYF
cdr3_nt: TGTGCCAGCAGCTTGGACAGGGACTACTCCTACGAGCAGTACTTC
j_call: TRBJ2-7
v_call: TRBV5-4
clone_size: NA
d_call: NA

cdr3_aa: CASSDMGTGVNEQFF
cdr3_nt: TGTGCCAGCAGTGATATGGGGACAGGGGTCAATGAGCAGTTCTTC
j_call: TRBJ2-1
v_call: TRBV6-1
clone_size: NA
d_call: TRBD1

cdr3_aa: CASAHTGGTEAFF
cdr3_nt: TGTGCCAGCGCCCACACAGGGGGCACTGAAGCTTTCTTT
j_call: TRBJ1-1
v_call: TRBV19
clone_size: NA
d_call: TRBD1

cdr3_aa: CASSIGGGGIDYGYTF
cdr3_nt: TGTGCCAGTAGTATAGGGGGCGGGGGCATCGACTATGGCTACACCTTC
j_call: TRBJ1-2
v_call: TRBV19
clone_size: NA
d_call: NA

cdr3_aa: CASSLRGELFF
cdr3_nt: TGTGCCAGCAGCTTGAGGGGCGAGCTGTTTTTT
j_call: TRBJ2-2
v_call: TRBV5-5
clone_size: NA
d_call: NA

cdr3_aa: CASSPHRGNYGYTF
cdr3_nt: TGCGCCAGCAGCCCTCACAGGGGTAACTATGGCTACACCTTC
j_call: TRBJ1-2
v_call: TRBV4-3
clone_size: NA
d_call: TRBD1

cdr3_aa: CASSLDGGNQPQHF
cdr3_nt: TGTGCCAGCAGCTTGGACGGGGGAAATCAGCCCCAGCATTTT
j_call: TRBJ1-5
v_call: TRBV11-2
clone_size: NA
d_call: NA

cdr3_aa: CSVWSGSDTQYF
cdr3_nt: TGCAGCGTTTGGAGCGGGTCAGATACGCAGTATTTT
j_call: TRBJ2-3
v_call: TRBV29-1
clone_size: NA
d_call: NA

cdr3_aa: CASSLGLAEYNEQFF
cdr3_nt: TGTGCCAGCAGTTTGGGACTAGCGGAGTACAATGAGCAGTTCTTC
j_call: TRBJ2-1
v_call: TRBV6-5
clone_size: NA
d_call: TRBD2

cdr3_aa: CASRARMGYEQYF
cdr3_nt: TGTGCCAGCCGCGCTAGGATGGGCTACGAGCAGTACTTC
j_call: TRBJ2-7
v_call: TRBV21-1
clone_size: NA
d_call: NA

cdr3_aa: CASRKTGFSGNTIYF
cdr3_nt: TGTGCCAGCAGGAAAACAGGGTTCTCTGGAAACACCATATATTTT
j_call: TRBJ1-3
v_call: TRBV27
clone_size: NA
d_call: NA

cdr3_aa: CATSREGQGAYNEQFF
cdr3_nt: TGTGCCACCAGCAGAGAGGGACAGGGTGCGTACAATGAGCAGTTCTTC
j_call: TRBJ2-1
v_call: TRBV15
clone_size: few
d_call: TRBD1

cdr3_aa: CASSLTGVTDTQYF
cdr3_nt: TGTGCCAGCTCACTGACTGGAGTCACAGATACGCAGTATTTT
j_call: TRBJ2-3
v_call: TRBV18
clone_size: NA
d_call: NA

cdr3_aa: CASRGRKANTGELFF
cdr3_nt: TGTGCCAGCAGGGGGAGGAAAGCGAACACCGGGGAGCTGTTTTTT
j_call: TRBJ2-2
v_call: TRBV6-5
clone_size: NA
d_call: NA